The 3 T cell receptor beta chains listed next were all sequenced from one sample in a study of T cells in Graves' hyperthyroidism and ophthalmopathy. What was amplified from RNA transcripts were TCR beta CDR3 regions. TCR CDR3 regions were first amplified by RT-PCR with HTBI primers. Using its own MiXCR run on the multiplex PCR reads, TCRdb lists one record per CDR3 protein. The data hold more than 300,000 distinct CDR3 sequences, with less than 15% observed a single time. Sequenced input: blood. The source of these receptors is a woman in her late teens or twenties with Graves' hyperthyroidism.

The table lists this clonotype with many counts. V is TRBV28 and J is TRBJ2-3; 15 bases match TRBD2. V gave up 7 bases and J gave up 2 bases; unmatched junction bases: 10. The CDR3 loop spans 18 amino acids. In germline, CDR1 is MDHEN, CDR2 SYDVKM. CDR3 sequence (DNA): TGTGCCAGCATCTCCCCGGGACTAGCGGGAGGAAACACAGATACGCAGTATTTT. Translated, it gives CASISPGLAGGNTDTQYF.

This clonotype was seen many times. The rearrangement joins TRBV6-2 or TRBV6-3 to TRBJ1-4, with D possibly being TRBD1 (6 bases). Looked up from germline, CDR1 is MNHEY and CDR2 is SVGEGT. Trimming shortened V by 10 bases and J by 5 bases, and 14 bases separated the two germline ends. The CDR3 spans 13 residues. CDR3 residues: CATSTGRNEKLFF. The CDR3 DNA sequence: TGTGCCACCTCGACAGGAAGGAATGAAAAACTGTTTTTT.

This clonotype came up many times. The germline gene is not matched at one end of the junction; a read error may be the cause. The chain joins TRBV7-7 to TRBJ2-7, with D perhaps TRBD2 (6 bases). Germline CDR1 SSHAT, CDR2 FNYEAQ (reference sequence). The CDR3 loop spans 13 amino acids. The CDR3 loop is CASSPQGGTEQYF. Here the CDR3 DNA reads TGTGCTAGCAGCCCCCAGGGAGGTACCGAGCAGTACTTC.